These T cell receptor beta chains were read from a single sample in a study of T-cell reconstitution after alpha-beta-depleted transplantation in children. TCRdb processed the PCR reads anew with MiXCR; each CDR3 protein has one entry. This sample yields about 980,000 distinct CDR3 sequences, of which around 30% are seen a single time; 25% to 35% belongs to the top ten. This specimen was PBMCs, mostly from graft donor cells, taken 360 days after TCRalphabeta/CD19-depleted stem cell transplant. The receptors shown here come from a boy in the first two years of life who had a stem cell transplant for SCID, so the T cells may come from the graft donor. Each CDR3 is given with its conserved first and last residue. A D gene is named only where the DNA matches it firmly. Size tells how often a clone was seen (once, few, many) or the class of an expanded clone, and some rows leave it out.

abundance | j_gene | d_gene | v_gene | CDR3nt | CDR3aa
- | TRBJ2-7 | - | TRBV7-9 | TGTGCCAGCAGCTTGCCCGCGGCGGGGCAGTACTTC | CASSLPAAGQYF
many | TRBJ2-7 | TRBD1 | TRBV7-2 | TGTGCCAGCAGCACCCGGACAGGCTCCTACGAGCAGTACTTC | CASSTRTGSYEQYF
- | TRBJ2-1 | TRBD2 | TRBV5-1 | TGCGCCAGCAGCCCTAGGACTAGCGGGGGGCCAATTTACAATGAGCAGTTCTTC | CASSPRTSGGPIYNEQFF
- | TRBJ2-1 | TRBD1 | TRBV12-3/TRBV12-4 | TGTGCCAGCAGCCCAAGGGGGGGGACAGGGTCCAATGAGCAGTTCTTC | CASSPRGGTGSNEQFF
- | TRBJ2-2 | - | TRBV10-2 | TGCGCCAGCAAAGCCGGGGAGCTGTTTTTT | CASKAGELFF
- | TRBJ2-7 | TRBD2 | TRBV18 | TGTGCCAGCTCGGACCAGGGACTAGCGGGGGTCGAGCAGTACTTC | CASSDQGLAGVEQYF
- | TRBJ2-4 | TRBD1 | TRBV20-1 | TGCAGTGCCACGGGACAGGGAGCCAAAAACATTCAGTACTTC | CSATGQGAKNIQYF
few | TRBJ2-5 | - | TRBV15 | TGTGCCACCGGATTACCTAGGGAGACCCAGTACTTC | CATGLPRETQYF
few | TRBJ2-2 | TRBD2 | TRBV6-5 | TGTGCCAGCAGTTACGATCCGGGACTAGCTGCCGGGGAGCTGTTTTTT | CASSYDPGLAAGELFF
- | TRBJ2-7 | - | TRBV5-6 | TGTGCCAGCAGCTTGGGGGCAGGGAAGAGTCCGGCGTACGAGCAGTACTTC | CASSLGAGKSPAYEQYF
- | TRBJ2-3 | TRBD2 | TRBV6-1 | TGTGCCAGCTATCTCGGGGGGGTCAAAGATACGCAGTATTTT | CASYLGGVKDTQYF
many | TRBJ1-6 | - | TRBV28 | TGTGCCAGCAGTTTAACACAAACCCGGGGGTCACCCCTCCACTTT | CASSLTQTRGSPLHF
- | TRBJ2-7 | TRBD1 | TRBV4-3 | TGCGCCAGCAGCCAGGGACAGGGAAATCTTTACGAGCAGTACTTC | CASSQGQGNLYEQYF
- | TRBJ2-1 | TRBD2 | TRBV12-3/TRBV12-4 | TGTGCCAGCAGTCTGGGCCCTAGCGGGGGGCAATTCTACAATGAGCAGTTCTTC | CASSLGPSGGQFYNEQFF
few | TRBJ2-7 | TRBD1 | TRBV6-2/TRBV6-3 | TGTGCCAGCAGGACAGGGTTCGAGCAGTACTTC | CASRTGFEQYF
- | TRBJ2-7 | TRBD1 | TRBV4-2 | TGTGCCAGCAGCCAGGCTAAGACAGGGGGCTACGAGCAGTACTTC | CASSQAKTGGYEQYF
few | TRBJ1-5 | - | TRBV5-6 | TGTGCCAGCAGCTTGGGAGGGCACAGTTCGGTCCCCCAGCATTTT | CASSLGGHSSVPQHF
many | TRBJ2-2 | TRBD1 | TRBV12-3/TRBV12-4 | TGTGCGACAGGGGACACCGGGGAGCTGTTTTTT | CATGDTGELFF
few | TRBJ2-1 | - | TRBV7-2 | TGTGCCAGCTCACCCGCGGGGTACTACAATGAGCAGTTCTTC | CASSPAGYYNEQFF
- | TRBJ2-5 | TRBD2 | TRBV20-1 | TGCAGTGGAACTAGCGAGCAAGAGACCCAGTACTTC | CSGTSEQETQYF
- | TRBJ2-3 | TRBD1 | TRBV20-1 | TGCAGTGCCCAGAGAACAGGGGGGTCGAGCACAGATACGCAGTATTTT | CSAQRTGGSSTDTQYF
once | TRBJ2-7 | TRBD1 | TRBV7-6 | TGTGCCAGCAGCTTATATCAGGGGGTCTACGAGCAGTACTTC | CASSLYQGVYEQYF